This TCR beta chain stems from a study of CD8 T cells in ankylosing spondylitis (dated by TCRdb to about 2017). A note on the overall study: The study profiled T cell receptor beta repertoires in healthy donors and ankylosing spondylitis patients to find disease-linked TCR variants. The whole study cohort included under 140 healthy donors and 20 to 30 ankylosing spondylitis patients. Peripheral blood was sampled, and synovial fluid was additionally collected from ankylosing spondylitis patients.

Taken from cysteine to phenylalanine, the CDR3 has 15 residues. The kept DNA is CDR3 alone, 45 bases in frame from the first base. Reading the germline V gene gives CDR1 SNHLY and CDR2 FYNNEI. The run used an Illumina HiSeq 2500. Quantitative 5'-RACE with molecular barcodes was used to prepare TCR beta libraries. As for the original processing: Disease-linked TCR variants were identified with a new computational method built on a probabilistic model of VDJ rearrangement. Starting from the raw public reads, TCRdb applied fastp trimming at Q25, assembled clones with MiXCR and retained in-frame beta chains. Rows with a matching CDR3 protein are joined into one entry that keeps the most common DNA and genes. The V and J calls were not made by the authors but by TCRdb's processing. This sample has some 200,000 distinct CDR3 sequences in its table, and approximately 18% of those were observed once. Around 4.1% of the sample is held by the ten biggest clonotypes.

This clonotype was detected ten times or more. It lacks a known antigen. The junction and the germline gene differ at one end; a read error may be behind it. Summary of the overall study and its limitations: Blood from ankylosing spondylitis patients appeared to be characterized by a TCR beta motif composed of about eight highly homologous amino acid variants. The disease-linked clones showed a CD8+ phenotype and occurred at relatively low frequencies in peripheral blood. Some TCR beta motif variants had previously been reported in synovial fluid and blood of reactive arthritis patients, which suggested common disease-initiation mechanisms. The disease-linked clones were reported as significantly enriched in matched synovial fluid samples from ankylosing spondylitis patients.

The chain is assembled from TRBV2 and TRBJ1-1, with the identity of the D gene unclear. Sequenced material: blood, either unsorted or a sorted T cell fraction (not recorded which). This clonotype was sampled from a male donor between 5 and 29 years old with ankylosing spondylitis or in good health (not recorded which). Donor details come from another sample of the same person, matched by shared clones. The CDR3 corresponds to CASSEIPITITGAFF. The nucleotides read TGTGCCAGCAGTGAAATCCCGATCACTATCACTGGAGCTTTCTTT. Full variable domain (CDR3 extended with the reference TRBV2 and TRBJ1-1 proteins): EPEVTQTPSHQVTQMGQEVILRCVPISNHLYFYWYRQILGQKVEFLVSFYNNEISEKSEIFDDQFSVERPDGSNFTLKIRSTKLEDSAMYFCASSEIPITITGAFFGQGTRLTVV.